This note documents a single T cell receptor (beta chain) sequence. From germline, CDR1 is SGHRS and CDR2 YFSETQ. This CDR3 region has 13 residues. V was shortened by 0 bases and J by 7 bases, with 8 bases between the two germline ends. This specimen comes from a study of blood T cell repertoires in COVID-19. As for the study in general: Some COVID-19 samples were acute and others convalescent; all came from the United States, Italy and Spain.

Measured with immunoSEQ multiplex PCR; TCRdb has only the in-frame clones, and not every one. In the table there are about 89,000 clones, approximately 90% of which are singletons. This receptor was obtained from a man between 60 and 70 years old with acute or convalescent COVID-19. Sequencing was done on a sample of peripheral blood. The chain recombines TRBV5-1 with TRBJ1-5; D is perhaps TRBD1 (5 bases). The CDR3 coding sequence is TGCGCCAGCAGCTTGGATGGGGCGCAGCCCCAGCATTTT. It translates to CASSLDGAQPQHF.